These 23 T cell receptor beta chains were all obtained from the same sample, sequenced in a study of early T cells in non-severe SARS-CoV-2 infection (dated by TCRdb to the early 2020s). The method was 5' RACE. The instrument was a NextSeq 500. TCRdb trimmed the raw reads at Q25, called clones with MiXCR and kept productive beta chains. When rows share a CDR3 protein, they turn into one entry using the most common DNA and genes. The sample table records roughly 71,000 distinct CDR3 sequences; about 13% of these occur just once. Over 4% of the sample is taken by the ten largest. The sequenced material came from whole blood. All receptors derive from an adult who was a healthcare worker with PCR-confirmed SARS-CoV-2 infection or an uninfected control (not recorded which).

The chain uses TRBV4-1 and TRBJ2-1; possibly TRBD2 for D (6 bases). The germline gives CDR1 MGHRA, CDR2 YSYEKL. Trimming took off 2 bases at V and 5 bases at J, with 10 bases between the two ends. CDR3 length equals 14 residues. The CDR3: CASSQPSANNEQFF. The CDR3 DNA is TGCGCCAGCAGCCAACCTAGCGCCAACAATGAGCAGTTCTTC.

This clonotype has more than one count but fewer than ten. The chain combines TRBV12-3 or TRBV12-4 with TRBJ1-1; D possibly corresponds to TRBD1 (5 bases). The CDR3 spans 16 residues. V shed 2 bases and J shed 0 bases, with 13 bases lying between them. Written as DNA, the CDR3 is TGTGCCAGCAGTTTAAGGGGTCGTGGGTTGAACACTGAAGCTTTCTTT. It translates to CASSLRGRGLNTEAFF.

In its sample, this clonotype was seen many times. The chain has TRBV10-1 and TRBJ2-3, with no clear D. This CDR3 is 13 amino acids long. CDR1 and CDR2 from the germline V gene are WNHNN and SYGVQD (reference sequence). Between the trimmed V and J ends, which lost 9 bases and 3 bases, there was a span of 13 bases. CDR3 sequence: CASSIGLTDTQYF. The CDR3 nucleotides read TGCGCCAGTAGTATCGGGTTGACAGATACGCAGTATTTT.

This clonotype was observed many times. CDR3: CASSQRSGEAFF. The CDR3 bases are TGTGCCAGCTCACAACGCTCGGGGGAAGCTTTCTTT. The gene calls are TRBV18 and TRBJ1-1; D is ambiguous. The CDR3 is made up of 12 amino acids. Germline values: CDR1 KGHSH, CDR2 LQKENI. The V and J ends lost 4 bases and 8 bases respectively, with 11 bases between them.

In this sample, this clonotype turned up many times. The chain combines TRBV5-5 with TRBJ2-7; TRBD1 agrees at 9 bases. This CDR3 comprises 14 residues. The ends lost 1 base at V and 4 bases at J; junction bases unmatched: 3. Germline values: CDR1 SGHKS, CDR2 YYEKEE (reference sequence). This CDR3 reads CASSLLDRGYEQYF. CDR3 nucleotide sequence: TGTGCCAGCAGCTTGCTGGACAGGGGATACGAGCAGTACTTC.

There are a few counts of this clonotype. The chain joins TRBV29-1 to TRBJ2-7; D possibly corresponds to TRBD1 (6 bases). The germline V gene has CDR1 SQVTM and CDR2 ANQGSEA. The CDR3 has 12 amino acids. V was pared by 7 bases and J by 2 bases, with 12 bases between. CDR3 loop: CSGGRSAYEQYF. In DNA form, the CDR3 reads TGCAGCGGGGGGCGATCGGCCTACGAGCAGTACTTC.

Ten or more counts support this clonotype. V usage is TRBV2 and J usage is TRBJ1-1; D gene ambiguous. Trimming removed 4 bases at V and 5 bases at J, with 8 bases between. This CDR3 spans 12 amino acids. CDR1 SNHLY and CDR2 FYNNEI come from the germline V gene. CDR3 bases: TGTGCCAGCAGTGTTGAAGGGACTGAAGCTTTCTTT. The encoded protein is CASSVEGTEAFF.

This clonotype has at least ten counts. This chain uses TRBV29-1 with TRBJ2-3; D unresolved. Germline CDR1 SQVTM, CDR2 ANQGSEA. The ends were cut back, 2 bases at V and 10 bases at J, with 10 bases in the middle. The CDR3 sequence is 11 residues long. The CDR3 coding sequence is TGCAGCGTTGAAAGGTCAAGAGCGCAGTATTTT. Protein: CSVERSRAQYF.

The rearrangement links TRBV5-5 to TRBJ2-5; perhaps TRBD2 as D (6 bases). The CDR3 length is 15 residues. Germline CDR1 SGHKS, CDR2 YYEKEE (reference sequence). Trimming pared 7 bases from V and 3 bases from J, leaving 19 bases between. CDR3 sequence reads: CASAPAGTNKETQYF. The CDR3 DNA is TGTGCCAGCGCCCCCGCGGGGACGAATAAAGAGACCCAGTACTTC.

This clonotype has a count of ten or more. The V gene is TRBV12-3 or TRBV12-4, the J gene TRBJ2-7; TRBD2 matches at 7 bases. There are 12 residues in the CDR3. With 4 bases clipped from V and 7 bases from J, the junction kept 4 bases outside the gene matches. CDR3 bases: TGTGCCAGCAGTTCCTTTAGCGGGGAGCAGTACTTC. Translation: CASSSFSGEQYF.

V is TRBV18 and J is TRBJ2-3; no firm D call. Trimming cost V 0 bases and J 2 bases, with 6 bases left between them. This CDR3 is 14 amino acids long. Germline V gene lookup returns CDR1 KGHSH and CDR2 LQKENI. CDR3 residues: CASSPPTFTDTQYF. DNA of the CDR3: TGTGCCAGCTCACCACCTACCTTCACAGATACGCAGTATTTT.

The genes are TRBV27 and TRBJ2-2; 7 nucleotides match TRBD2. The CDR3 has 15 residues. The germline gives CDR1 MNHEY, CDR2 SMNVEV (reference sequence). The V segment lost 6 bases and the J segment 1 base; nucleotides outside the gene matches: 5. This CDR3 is CASRRGGRNTGELFF. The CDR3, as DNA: TGTGCCAGCAGGCGGGGAGGGAGGAACACCGGGGAGCTGTTTTTT.

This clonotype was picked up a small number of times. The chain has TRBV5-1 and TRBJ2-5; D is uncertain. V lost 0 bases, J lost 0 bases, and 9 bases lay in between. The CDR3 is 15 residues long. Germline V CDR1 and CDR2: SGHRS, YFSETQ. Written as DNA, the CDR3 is TGCGCCAGCAGCTTGGACGGCAGGTACCAAGAGACCCAGTACTTC. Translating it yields CASSLDGRYQETQYF.

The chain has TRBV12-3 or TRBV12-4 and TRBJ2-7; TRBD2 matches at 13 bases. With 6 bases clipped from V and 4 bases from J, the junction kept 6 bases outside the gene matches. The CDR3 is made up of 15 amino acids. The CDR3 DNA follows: TGTGCCAGCAGCCTGGGACTAGCGGGGCAGTACGAGCAGTACTTC. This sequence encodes CASSLGLAGQYEQYF.

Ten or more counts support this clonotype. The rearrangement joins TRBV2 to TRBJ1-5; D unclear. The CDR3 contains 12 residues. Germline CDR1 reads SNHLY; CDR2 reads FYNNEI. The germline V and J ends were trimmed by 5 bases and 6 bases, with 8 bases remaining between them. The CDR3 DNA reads TGTGCCAGCAGTCTTTGGGTTCAGCCCCAGCATTTT. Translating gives CASSLWVQPQHF.

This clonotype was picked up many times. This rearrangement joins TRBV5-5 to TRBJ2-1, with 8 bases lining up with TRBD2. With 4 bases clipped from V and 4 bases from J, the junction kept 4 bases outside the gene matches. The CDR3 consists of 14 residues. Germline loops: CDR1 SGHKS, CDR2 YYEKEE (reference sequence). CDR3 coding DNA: TGTGCCAGCAGCCCACTAGCGGCATACAATGAGCAGTTCTTC. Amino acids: CASSPLAAYNEQFF.

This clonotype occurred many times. The CDR3, as DNA: TGTGCCAGCAGCGGGGCAGGCGGCTTCGGCAATCAGCCCCAGCATTTT. It encodes CASSGAGGFGNQPQHF. V is TRBV5-5 and J is TRBJ1-5, with TRBD1 as a possible D gene (5 bases). Germline CDR1 SGHKS, CDR2 YYEKEE (reference sequence). The CDR3 has 16 residues. Trimming pared 4 bases from V and 2 bases from J, leaving 16 bases between.

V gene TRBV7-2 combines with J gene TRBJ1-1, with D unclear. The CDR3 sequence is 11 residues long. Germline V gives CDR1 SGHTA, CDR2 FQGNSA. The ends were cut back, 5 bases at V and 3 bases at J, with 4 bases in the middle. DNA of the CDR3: TGTGCCAGCAGCCCCTACACTGAAGCTTTCTTT. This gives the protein CASSPYTEAFF.

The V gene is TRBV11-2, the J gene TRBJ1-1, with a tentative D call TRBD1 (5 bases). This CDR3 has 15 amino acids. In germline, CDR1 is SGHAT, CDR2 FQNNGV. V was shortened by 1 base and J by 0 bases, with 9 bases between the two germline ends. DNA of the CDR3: TGTGCCAGCAGCTTAGGTTGGGGCGTGAACACTGAAGCTTTCTTT. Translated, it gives CASSLGWGVNTEAFF. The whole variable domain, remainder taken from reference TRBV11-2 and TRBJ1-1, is EAGVAQSPRYKIIEKRQSVAFWCNPISGHATLYWYQQILGQGPKLLIQFQNNGVVDDSQLPKDRFSAERLKGVDSTLKIQPAKLEDSAVYLCASSLGWGVNTEAFFGQGTRLTVV.

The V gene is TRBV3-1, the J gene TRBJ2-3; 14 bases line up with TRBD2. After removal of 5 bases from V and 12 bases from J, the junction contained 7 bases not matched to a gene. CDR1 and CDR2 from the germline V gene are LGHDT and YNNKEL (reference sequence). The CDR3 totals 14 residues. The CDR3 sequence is CASSEAGLAGAQYF. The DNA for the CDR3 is TGTGCCAGCAGCGAAGCGGGACTAGCGGGGGCCCAGTATTTT.

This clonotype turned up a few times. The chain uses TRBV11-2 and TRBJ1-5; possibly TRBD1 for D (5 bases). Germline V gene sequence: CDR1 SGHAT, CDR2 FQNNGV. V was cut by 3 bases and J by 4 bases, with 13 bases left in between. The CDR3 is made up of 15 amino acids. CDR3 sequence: CASSFGTGGNQPQHF. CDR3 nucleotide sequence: TGTGCCAGCAGCTTCGGGACGGGCGGAAATCAGCCCCAGCATTTT.

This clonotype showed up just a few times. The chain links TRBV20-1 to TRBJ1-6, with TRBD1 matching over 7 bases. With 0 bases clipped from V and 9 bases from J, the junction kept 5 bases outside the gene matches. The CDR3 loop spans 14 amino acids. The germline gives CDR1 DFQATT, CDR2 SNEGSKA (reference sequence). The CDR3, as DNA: TGCAGTGCTAGAGATCACAGGGGTGCTTCACCCCTCCACTTT. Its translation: CSARDHRGASPLHF.

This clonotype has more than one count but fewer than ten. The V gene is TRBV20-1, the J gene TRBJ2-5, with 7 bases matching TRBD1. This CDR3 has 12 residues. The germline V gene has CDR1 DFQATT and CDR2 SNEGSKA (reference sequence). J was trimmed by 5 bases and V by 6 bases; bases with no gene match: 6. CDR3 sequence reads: CSAWDSQETQYF. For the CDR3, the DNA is TGCAGTGCCTGGGACAGCCAGGAGACCCAGTACTTC.